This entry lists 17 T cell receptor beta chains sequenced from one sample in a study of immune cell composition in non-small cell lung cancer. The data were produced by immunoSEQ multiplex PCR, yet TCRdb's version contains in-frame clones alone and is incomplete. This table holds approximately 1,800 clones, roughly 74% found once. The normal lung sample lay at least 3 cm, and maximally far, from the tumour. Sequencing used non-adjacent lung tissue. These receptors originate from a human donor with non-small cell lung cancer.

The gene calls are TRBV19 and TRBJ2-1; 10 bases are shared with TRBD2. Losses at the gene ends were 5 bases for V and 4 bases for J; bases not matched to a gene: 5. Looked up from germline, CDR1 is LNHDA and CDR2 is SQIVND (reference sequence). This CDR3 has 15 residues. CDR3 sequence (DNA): TGTGCCAGTAGTGCCTCTAGCGGGGGTTACAATGAGCAGTTCTTC. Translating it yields CASSASSGGYNEQFF.

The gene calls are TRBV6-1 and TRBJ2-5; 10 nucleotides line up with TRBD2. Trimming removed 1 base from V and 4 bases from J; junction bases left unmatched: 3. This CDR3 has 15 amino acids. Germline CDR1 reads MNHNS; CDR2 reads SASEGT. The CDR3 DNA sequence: TGTGCCAGCAGTGAAGGGAGCGGGGGGGCAGAGACCCAGTACTTC. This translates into CASSEGSGGAETQYF.

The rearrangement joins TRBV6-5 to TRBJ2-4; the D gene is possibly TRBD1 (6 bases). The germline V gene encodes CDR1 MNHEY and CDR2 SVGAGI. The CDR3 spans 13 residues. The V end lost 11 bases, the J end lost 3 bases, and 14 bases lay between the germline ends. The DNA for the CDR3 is TGTGCCGTCCGGGACAAGGTCAAAAACATTCAGTACTTC. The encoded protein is CAVRDKVKNIQYF.

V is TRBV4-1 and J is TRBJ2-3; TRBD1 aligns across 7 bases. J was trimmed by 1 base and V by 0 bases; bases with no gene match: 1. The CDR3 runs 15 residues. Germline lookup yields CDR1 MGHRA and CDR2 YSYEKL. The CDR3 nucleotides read TGCGCCAGCAGCCAAGATGGGACAGGCACAGATACGCAGTATTTT. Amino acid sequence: CASSQDGTGTDTQYF.

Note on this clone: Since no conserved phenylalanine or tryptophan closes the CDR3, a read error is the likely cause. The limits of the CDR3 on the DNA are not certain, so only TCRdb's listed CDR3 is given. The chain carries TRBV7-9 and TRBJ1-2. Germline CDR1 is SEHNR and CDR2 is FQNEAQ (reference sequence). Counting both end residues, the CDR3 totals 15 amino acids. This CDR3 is CASSRGKYHGKTYGY.

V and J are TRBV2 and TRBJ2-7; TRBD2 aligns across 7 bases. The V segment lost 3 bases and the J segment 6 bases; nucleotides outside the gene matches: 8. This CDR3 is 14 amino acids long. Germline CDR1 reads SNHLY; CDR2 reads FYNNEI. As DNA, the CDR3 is TGTGCCAGCAGTGAGGGAGGGACTAAGGGCGAGCAGTACTTC. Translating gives CASSEGGTKGEQYF.

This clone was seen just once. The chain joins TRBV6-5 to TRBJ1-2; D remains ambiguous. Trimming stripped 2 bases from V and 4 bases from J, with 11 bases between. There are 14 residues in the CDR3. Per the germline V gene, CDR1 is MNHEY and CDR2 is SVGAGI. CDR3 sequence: CASSYGYGFYGYTF. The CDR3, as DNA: TGTGCCAGCAGTTACGGGTACGGGTTCTATGGCTACACCTTC.

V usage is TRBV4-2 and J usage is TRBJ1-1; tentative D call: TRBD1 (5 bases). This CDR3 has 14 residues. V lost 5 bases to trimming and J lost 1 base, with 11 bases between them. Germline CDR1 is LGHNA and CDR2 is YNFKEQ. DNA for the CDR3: TGTGCCAGCAGCTTCTCACAGGAGAACACTGAAGCTTTCTTT. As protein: CASSFSQENTEAFF.

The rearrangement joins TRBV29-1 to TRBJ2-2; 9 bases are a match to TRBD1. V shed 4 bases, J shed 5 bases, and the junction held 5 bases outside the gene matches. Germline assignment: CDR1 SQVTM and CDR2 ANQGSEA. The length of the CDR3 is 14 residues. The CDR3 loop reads CSVGDRAFTGELFF. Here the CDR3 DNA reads TGCAGCGTTGGGGACAGGGCTTTTACCGGGGAGCTGTTTTTT.

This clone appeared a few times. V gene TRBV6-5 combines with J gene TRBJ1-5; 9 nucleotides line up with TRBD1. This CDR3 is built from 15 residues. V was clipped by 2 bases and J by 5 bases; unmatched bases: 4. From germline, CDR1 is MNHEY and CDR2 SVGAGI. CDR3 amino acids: CASSYTTGGDQPQHF. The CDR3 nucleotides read TGTGCCAGCAGTTACACGACAGGGGGGGATCAGCCCCAGCATTTT.

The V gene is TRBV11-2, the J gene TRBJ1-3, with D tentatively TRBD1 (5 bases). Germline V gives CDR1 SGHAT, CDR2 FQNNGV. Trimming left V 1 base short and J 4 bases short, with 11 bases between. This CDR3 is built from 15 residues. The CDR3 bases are TGTGCCAGCAGCTTAGCTCCAGGGTTAGGAAACACCATATATTTT. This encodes CASSLAPGLGNTIYF.

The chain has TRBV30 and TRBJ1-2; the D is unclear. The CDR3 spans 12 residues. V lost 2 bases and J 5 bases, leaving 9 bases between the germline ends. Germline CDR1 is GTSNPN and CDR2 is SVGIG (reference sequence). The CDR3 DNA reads TGTGCCTGGAGTACGGGTCGTTATGGCTACACCTTC. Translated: CAWSTGRYGYTF.

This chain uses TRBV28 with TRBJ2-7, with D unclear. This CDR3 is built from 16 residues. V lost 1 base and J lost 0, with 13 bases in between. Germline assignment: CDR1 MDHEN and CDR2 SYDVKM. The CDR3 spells CASSLLGGQSSYEQYF. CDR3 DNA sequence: TGTGCCAGCAGTTTATTAGGCGGCCAAAGCTCCTACGAGCAGTACTTC.

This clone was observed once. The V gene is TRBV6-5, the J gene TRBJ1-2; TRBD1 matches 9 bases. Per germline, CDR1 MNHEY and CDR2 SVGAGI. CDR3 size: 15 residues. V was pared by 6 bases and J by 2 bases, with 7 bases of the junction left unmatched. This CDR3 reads CASRLTGGANYGYTF. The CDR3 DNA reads TGTGCCAGCAGGTTAACAGGGGGCGCGAACTATGGCTACACCTTC.

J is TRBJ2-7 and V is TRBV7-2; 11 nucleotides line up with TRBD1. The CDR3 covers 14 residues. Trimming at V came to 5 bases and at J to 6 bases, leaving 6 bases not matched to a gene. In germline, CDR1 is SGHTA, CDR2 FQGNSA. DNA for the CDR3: TGTGCCAGCAGCACCGGGACAGGGGGACGCGAGCAGTACTTC. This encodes CASSTGTGGREQYF. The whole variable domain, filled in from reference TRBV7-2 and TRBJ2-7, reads GAGVSQSPSNKVTEKGKDVELRCDPISGHTALYWYRQSLGQGLEFLIYFQGNSAPDKSGLPSDRFSAERTGGSVSTLTIQRTQQEDSAVYLCASSTGTGGREQYFGPGTRLTVT.

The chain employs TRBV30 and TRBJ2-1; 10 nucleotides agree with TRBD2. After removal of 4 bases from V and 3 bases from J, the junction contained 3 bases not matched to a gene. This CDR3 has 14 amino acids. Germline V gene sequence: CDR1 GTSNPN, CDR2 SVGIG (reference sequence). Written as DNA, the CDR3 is TGTGCCTGGACTAGCGGGGGATACTACAATGAGCAGTTCTTC. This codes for CAWTSGGYYNEQFF.

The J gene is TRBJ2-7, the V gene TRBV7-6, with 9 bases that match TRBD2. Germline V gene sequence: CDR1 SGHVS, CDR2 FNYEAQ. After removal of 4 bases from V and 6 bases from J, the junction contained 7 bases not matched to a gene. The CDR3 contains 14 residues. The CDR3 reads CASSSWTSASEQYF. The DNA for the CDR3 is TGTGCCAGCAGCTCTTGGACTAGCGCCAGCGAGCAGTACTTC.